This entry describes one T cell receptor (beta chain). Its antigen is not identified. CDR3 length equals 14 residues. In germline, CDR1 is LNHDA, CDR2 SQIVND (reference sequence). The V end was cut by 5 bases, the J end by 6 bases, with 13 bases between. Averaging about 116 mL, one heparinised blood draw came from each individual donor. Investigators reverse transcribed all isolated RNA, so they sequenced expressed TCRB transcripts. TCRdb's copy holds only in-frame clones and misses some; the assay was immunoSEQ multiplex PCR. The sample holds hundreds of thousands of clones; around 15% are singletons and the top ten take roughly 0.022%. These data come from a study of beta chain features in type 1 diabetes. General study findings and limits: High-TCR-expressing cells could be over-represented by cDNA sequencing. Researchers report that Type 1 diabetes patients had moderately but significantly shorter TCRB CDR3s across all four CD4+ subsets.

This chain connects TRBV19 to TRBJ2-2, with a tentative D call TRBD1 (5 bases). The source is a man aged 18 to 35 with type 1 diabetes. Sequenced input: naive CD4+ T cells from blood. The CDR3 sequence: CASSFQGIPGELFF. DNA for the CDR3: TGTGCCAGTAGTTTTCAGGGAATTCCCGGGGAGCTGTTTTTT.